This TCR beta chain was obtained from a study of T-cell memory formation after mild COVID-19. This clonotype was seen a handful of times. The antigen is not known. CDR3 length: 12 residues. Germline V gives CDR1 MNHEY, CDR2 SVGEGT. The V end was cut by 2 bases, the J end by 6 bases, with 6 bases between. Points from the study as a whole: Clones contracting day 15 to 85 were balanced CD4/CD8; later expanders leaned CD4+. Second-wave clones with a day 37 peak had unconfirmed SARS-CoV-2 specificity.

TCRdb redid the calling of the 5' RACE reads with MiXCR, one entry per CDR3 protein. This sample has hundreds of thousands of distinct CDR3 sequences; about 16% occur once, and the top ten carry approximately 3.6%. Sequenced sample: PBMCs or a T cell subset sorted from them (not recorded which). This receptor was obtained from a man younger than 30 who had mild COVID-19 (a few samples of this study predate the infection). Cell type and time point are not known. V gene TRBV6-2 or TRBV6-3 combines with J gene TRBJ2-3; D not resolved. CDR3 sequence (DNA): TGTGCCAGCAGTTACCTAGGGGATACGCAGTATTTT. Translated: CASSYLGDTQYF.